A single sample gave rise to the 21 T cell receptor beta chains below, sequenced in a study of response to subunit inactivated influenza vaccine. MiXCR, applied by TCRdb to the RT-PCR reads, yields one record per CDR3 protein. The sample shows more than 400,000 distinct CDR3 sequences, approximately 7.8% of them seen only once. The material was PBMCs from blood, obtained less than 25 months after vaccination. Source of these receptors: a man aged 45 to 70 who received an inactivated influenza vaccine.

This clonotype has a handful of counts. The chain has TRBV29-1 and TRBJ2-3; the match to TRBD2 covers 9 bases. The CDR3 loop spans 16 amino acids. Germline lookup yields CDR1 SQVTM and CDR2 ANQGSEA. Trimming cost V 6 bases and J 1 base; bases outside gene matches: 11. The CDR3 loop reads CSVTSAGGLRTDTQYF. For the CDR3, the DNA is TGCAGCGTCACATCCGCGGGGGGGCTACGCACAGATACGCAGTATTTT.

There are many counts of this clonotype. The J gene is TRBJ2-3, the V gene TRBV12-3 or TRBV12-4; TRBD2 is a possible D gene (5 bases). This CDR3 comprises 14 residues. The ends were cut back, 3 bases at V and 4 bases at J, with 11 bases in the middle. Here the CDR3 reads CASSFSNSADTQYF. CDR3 coding DNA: TGTGCCAGCAGTTTTAGTAATAGCGCAGATACGCAGTATTTT.

There are a few counts of this clonotype. CDR3 coding DNA: TGTGCCAGCAGCTCCGAGGGGGGCGACACCGGGGAGCTGTTTTTT. Translated: CASSSEGGDTGELFF. The rearrangement links TRBV2 to TRBJ2-2, with D perhaps given as TRBD1 or TRBD2 (6 bases each). Trimming pared 6 bases from V and 3 bases from J, leaving 14 bases between. Germline values: CDR1 SNHLY, CDR2 FYNNEI. The CDR3 has 15 amino acids.

This clonotype was observed at least ten times. The chain links TRBV14 to TRBJ2-1; unclear D gene. Germline V gives CDR1 SGHDN, CDR2 FVKESK. The CDR3 has 16 amino acids. V was cut by 0 bases and J by 4 bases, with 13 bases left in between. The CDR3 is CASSQDWAVRYNEQFF. The CDR3 DNA sequence: TGTGCCAGCAGCCAAGATTGGGCTGTTAGGTACAATGAGCAGTTCTTC.

This clonotype occurred a few times. The V and J genes are TRBV11-2 and TRBJ2-1, with 12 bases matching TRBD2. CDR1 and CDR2 from the germline V gene are SGHAT and FQNNGV. Trimming at V came to 5 bases and at J to 8 bases, leaving 10 bases not matched to a gene. The CDR3 spans 16 residues. DNA of the CDR3: TGTGCCAGCAGCCGTCTAGCGGGGGGGCGAGGGGATGAGCAGTTCTTC. It encodes CASSRLAGGRGDEQFF.

Ten or more counts support this clonotype. The chain links TRBV20-1 to TRBJ1-1, with 7 bases fitting TRBD1. This CDR3 region has 16 residues. The J segment lost 0 bases and the V segment lost 5 bases, leaving 12 bases of the junction unmatched. The germline V gene encodes CDR1 DFQATT and CDR2 SNEGSKA (reference sequence). CDR3 residues: CSASDRRKILNTEAFF. In DNA form, the CDR3 reads TGCAGTGCTTCGGACAGGCGGAAAATATTGAACACTGAAGCTTTCTTT.

This clonotype was observed a few times. V gene TRBV21-1 combines with J gene TRBJ2-1; the table's D call, TRBD2, was not checked against the DNA. TRBV21-1 has pseudogene status. The CDR3 is 15 residues long. CDR3 coding DNA: TGTGCCAGCATCCAACAGAGGGCCGCGGGCAATGAGCAGTTCTTC. Its translation is CASIQQRAAGNEQFF.

This clonotype has only a few counts. This rearrangement joins TRBV5-1 to TRBJ1-4; 7 bases are shared with TRBD1. The V gene end was trimmed by 2 bases and the J gene end by 6 bases; junction bases not matched to a gene: 4. The CDR3 has 14 residues. CDR1 SGHRS and CDR2 YFSETQ come from the germline V gene. The CDR3 bases are TGCGCCAGCAGCTTCCCAGGGGGTGATGAAAAACTGTTTTTT. Protein product: CASSFPGGDEKLFF.

This clonotype was detected ten times or more. V gene TRBV29-1 combines with J gene TRBJ2-7; D is possibly TRBD1 (6 bases). The CDR3 has 12 residues. The V end lost 5 bases, the J end lost 4 bases, and 12 bases lay between the germline ends. The V gene's germline CDR1 is SQVTM and CDR2 ANQGSEA. The CDR3: CSVLTGTYEQYF. The CDR3 DNA follows: TGCAGCGTTCTAACAGGGACATACGAGCAGTACTTC.

The sample holds a few counts of this clonotype. V is TRBV11-2 and J is TRBJ1-1, with D unresolved. The length of the CDR3 is 15 residues. Trimming shortened V by 6 bases and J by 5 bases, and 19 bases separated the two germline ends. Germline V gene lookup returns CDR1 SGHAT and CDR2 FQNNGV. CDR3 region: CASRPRNLRKTEAFF. The CDR3 coding sequence is TGTGCCAGCAGGCCACGGAATCTGCGCAAAACTGAAGCTTTCTTT.

There are many counts of this clonotype. The chain recombines TRBV6-5 with TRBJ1-2; D is possibly TRBD1 (6 bases). This CDR3 has 14 residues. Germline V gene lookup returns CDR1 MNHEY and CDR2 SVGAGI. Trimming cost V 3 bases and J 1 base, with 9 bases left between them. The CDR3 DNA sequence: TGTGCCAGCAGTTATTACAGGGATAACTATGGCTACACCTTC. Translation gives CASSYYRDNYGYTF.

This clonotype came up a few times. V gene TRBV5-1 combines with J gene TRBJ1-1, with D uncertain. The V gene lost 0 bases and the J gene lost 5 bases, with 11 bases spanning the gap. Germline values: CDR1 SGHRS, CDR2 YFSETQ. There are 14 residues in the CDR3. The CDR3 protein is CASSLVSGSTEAFF. The CDR3 DNA reads as TGCGCCAGCAGCTTGGTTTCGGGATCTACTGAAGCTTTCTTT.

V gene TRBV29-1 combines with J gene TRBJ2-3, with TRBD1 matching 7 bases. Germline V gene data show CDR1 as SQVTM and CDR2 as ANQGSEA. The V gene end was trimmed by 3 bases and the J gene end by 1 base; junction bases not matched to a gene: 1. There are 13 residues in the CDR3. In DNA form, the CDR3 reads TGCAGCGTTGAGGGGACAGGCACAGATACGCAGTATTTT. Its translation is CSVEGTGTDTQYF.

Ten or more counts support this clonotype. The CDR3 DNA reads TGTGCCAGCAGTTTAAGGCCTCAGCCCCAGCATTTT. It specifies CASSLRPQPQHF. This chain uses TRBV12-3 or TRBV12-4 with TRBJ1-5; no clear D gene. The CDR3 runs 12 residues. The V and J ends lost 2 bases and 6 bases respectively, with 5 bases between them.

CDR3 sequence reads: CASSYATGMNTEAFF. CDR3 bases: TGTGCCAGCAGCTACGCGACGGGGATGAACACTGAAGCTTTCTTT. The chain combines TRBV5-6 with TRBJ1-1; unclear D gene. Germline CDR1 SGHDT, CDR2 YYEEEE. The CDR3 length is 15 residues. V lost 3 bases and J lost 0, with 12 bases in between.

This clonotype was counted a few times. The gene calls are TRBV5-8 and TRBJ1-5, with 7 bases that match TRBD1. The CDR3 has 18 amino acids. The V and J ends lost 0 bases and 0 bases, in that order; junction bases with no gene match: 9. CDR1 and CDR2 (germline): SGHTS, YDEGEE. The CDR3: CASSLGGRGADSNQPQHF. Written as DNA, the CDR3 is TGTGCCAGCAGCTTGGGAGGCAGGGGGGCCGATAGCAATCAGCCCCAGCATTTT.

The V and J genes are TRBV14 and TRBJ2-1, with TRBD1 as a possible D gene (6 bases). Germline V CDR1 and CDR2: SGHDN, FVKESK. Trimming stripped 4 bases from V and 6 bases from J, with 19 bases between. The CDR3 consists of 16 residues. The CDR3 sequence: CASSPRAGARGNEQFF. DNA of the CDR3: TGTGCCAGCAGCCCTCGGGCAGGGGCCCGTGGCAATGAGCAGTTCTTC. Full variable domain (missing parts from reference TRBV14 and TRBJ2-1): EAGVTQFPSHSVIEKGQTVTLRCDPISGHDNLYWYRRVMGKEIKFLLHFVKESKQDESGMPNNRFLAERTGGTYSTLKVQPAELEDSGVYFCASSPRAGARGNEQFFGPGTRLTVL.

This clonotype was counted ten times or more. V gene TRBV10-1 combines with J gene TRBJ2-3, with 7 bases lining up with TRBD2. Germline loops: CDR1 WNHNN, CDR2 SYGVQD (reference sequence). The CDR3 has 15 amino acids. V lost 3 bases and J lost 0; bases outside the gene matches: 3. The CDR3 spells CASSDPGGSTDTQYF. The DNA of the CDR3 is TGCGCCAGCAGTGACCCCGGGGGGAGCACAGATACGCAGTATTTT.

This clonotype appeared a few times. The CDR3 sequence is CASSRRGGMSRTEAFF. The CDR3 DNA follows: TGTGCCAGCAGTCGTAGGGGGGGGATGTCGAGGACTGAAGCTTTCTTT. This chain links TRBV6-1 with TRBJ1-1, with a weak D call TRBD1 (6 bases). V shed 5 bases and J shed 5 bases, with 21 bases lying between them. CDR3 length equals 16 residues. Germline V CDR1 and CDR2: MNHNS, SASEGT.

The rearrangement joins TRBV5-6 to TRBJ2-1, with TRBD2 identical over 9 bases. Germline trimming cut 2 bases from V and 7 bases from J; bases unmatched to any gene: 13. Germline V CDR1 and CDR2: SGHDT, YYEEEE. The CDR3 length is 17 residues. The CDR3 sequence: CASSLRLTAGGRNEQFF. The CDR3 DNA sequence: TGTGCCAGCAGCTTACGTTTGACAGCGGGGGGCCGGAATGAGCAGTTCTTC.

This chain connects TRBV4-3 to TRBJ2-5; D is ambiguous. This CDR3 region has 14 residues. Trimming pared 1 base from V and 2 bases from J, leaving 8 bases between. CDR1 is LGHNA and CDR2 is YSLEER in the germline V gene. This chain's CDR3 is CASSQGTWQETQYF. The CDR3 DNA sequence: TGCGCCAGCAGCCAAGGTACCTGGCAAGAGACCCAGTACTTC.